The rows below give T cell receptor beta chains drawn from one sample of a study of T cells in Graves' hyperthyroidism and ophthalmopathy. In TCRdb, the multiplex PCR reads were re-called with MiXCR into one record per CDR3 protein. The sample holds under 250,000 distinct CDR3 sequences, roughly 22% seen once. What was sequenced was blood. The receptors here all came from a woman aged 40 to 50 with Graves' ophthalmopathy. The CDR3 runs from the conserved cysteine through the conserved F or W. A D gene is named only where the DNA matches it firmly. Clone size is not always given. Where it is, it says once, few, many or a class for expanded clones.

.	TRBJ2-7	many	TRBV6-5	TGTGCCAGCAGTTTTACAGGGAAGGGAACCTACGAGCAGTACTTC	CASSFTGKGTYEQYF
TRBD1	TRBJ1-1	.	TRBV27	TGTGCCAGCGGTCGACTCAGGGGGGCTGAAGCTTTCTTT	CASGRLRGAEAFF
.	TRBJ1-1	.	TRBV27	TGTGCCAGCAGCGGGCCGGGGTACAGGACTGAAGCTTTCTTT	CASSGPGYRTEAFF
TRBD2	TRBJ2-7	.	TRBV10-1	TGCGCCAGCAGTACAATAGCGGGACCCTCCTACGAGCAGTACTTC	CASSTIAGPSYEQYF
.	TRBJ2-6	many	TRBV7-9	TGTGCCAGCAGCTTAACCATTACTGGGGCCAACGTCCTGACTTTC	CASSLTITGANVLTF
.	TRBJ1-2	many	TRBV28	TGTGCCAGCAGTTCCCCCTACAGATACCTCTATGGCTACACCTTC	CASSSPYRYLYGYTF
.	TRBJ2-2	many	TRBV24-1	TGTGCCACCAGTGGGCTAGCAGACACCGGGGAGCTGTTTTTT	CATSGLADTGELFF
TRBD2	TRBJ2-7	many	TRBV5-1	TGCGCCAGCAGCTTGGGGAATGCTATAGCGGGAGGCCGATACGAGCAGTACTTC	CASSLGNAIAGGRYEQYF
TRBD2	TRBJ2-7	many	TRBV6-1	TGTGCCAGCAGTGAACCCACGGCGGGAGGATACGAGCAGTACTTC	CASSEPTAGGYEQYF
.	TRBJ1-6	.	TRBV6-1	TGTGCCAGCAGTGCCACGGGACGGCTGATAAATTCACCCCTCCACTTT	CASSATGRLINSPLHF
TRBD2	TRBJ2-2	.	TRBV7-8	TGTGCCAGCAGCTTGGGCCTAGCGGTTACGAACACCGGGGAGCTGTTTTTT	CASSLGLAVTNTGELFF
.	TRBJ1-1	once	TRBV6-5	TGTGCCAGCAGTTACTCGATTGGAACAGGGCCTGAAGCTTTCTTT	CASSYSIGTGPEAFF
TRBD1	TRBJ2-7	many	TRBV28	TGTGCCAGCAGCCGTCCGGGACAGGGCCCCTACGAGCAGTACTTC	CASSRPGQGPYEQYF
TRBD2	TRBJ2-5	many	TRBV7-6	TGTGCCAGCAGCTTACCTAGCGGTACAAGCGGGACCCAGTACTTC	CASSLPSGTSGTQYF
.	TRBJ2-7	many	TRBV12-3/TRBV12-4	TGTGCCAGCAGTTCCCCTGAGACATACTACGAGCAGTACTTC	CASSSPETYYEQYF
TRBD1	TRBJ1-1	many	TRBV20-1	TGCAGTGCAACGGAAACAGGGGGCAATGTGGGCACTGAAGCTTTCTTT	CSATETGGNVGTEAFF